Detailed here is one T cell receptor beta chain. V was clipped by 5 bases and J by 4 bases, with 17 bases between them. This CDR3 has 15 residues. In germline, CDR1 is MNHEY, CDR2 SMNVEV (reference sequence). Per the authors' pipeline: Amplification of reference gene primers was used by the study to estimate nucleated cell counts. Method: immunoSEQ multiplex PCR; TCRdb's copy keeps in-frame clones and lacks some. V, J and clone size reflect that table, while D and trimming were determined from the DNA. The sample yields about 360,000 clones, about 80% seen once. The record originates from a study of blood T cell repertoires in COVID-19. Across the whole study: Specimens from acute and convalescent COVID-19 originated in the United States, Italy and Spain. The analysed material was cDNA or gDNA that came from T cells, B-cell-depleted T cells, or PBMCs.

The receptor was isolated from a human donor with acute or convalescent COVID-19. The donor label of this sample is uncertain. Sequenced material: peripheral blood. This rearrangement joins TRBV27 to TRBJ2-5; D may be TRBD2 (5 bases). CDR3 sequence: CASSREGLVGETQYF. The DNA for the CDR3 is TGTGCCAGCAGTCGGGAAGGGTTGGTAGGAGAGACCCAGTACTTC.